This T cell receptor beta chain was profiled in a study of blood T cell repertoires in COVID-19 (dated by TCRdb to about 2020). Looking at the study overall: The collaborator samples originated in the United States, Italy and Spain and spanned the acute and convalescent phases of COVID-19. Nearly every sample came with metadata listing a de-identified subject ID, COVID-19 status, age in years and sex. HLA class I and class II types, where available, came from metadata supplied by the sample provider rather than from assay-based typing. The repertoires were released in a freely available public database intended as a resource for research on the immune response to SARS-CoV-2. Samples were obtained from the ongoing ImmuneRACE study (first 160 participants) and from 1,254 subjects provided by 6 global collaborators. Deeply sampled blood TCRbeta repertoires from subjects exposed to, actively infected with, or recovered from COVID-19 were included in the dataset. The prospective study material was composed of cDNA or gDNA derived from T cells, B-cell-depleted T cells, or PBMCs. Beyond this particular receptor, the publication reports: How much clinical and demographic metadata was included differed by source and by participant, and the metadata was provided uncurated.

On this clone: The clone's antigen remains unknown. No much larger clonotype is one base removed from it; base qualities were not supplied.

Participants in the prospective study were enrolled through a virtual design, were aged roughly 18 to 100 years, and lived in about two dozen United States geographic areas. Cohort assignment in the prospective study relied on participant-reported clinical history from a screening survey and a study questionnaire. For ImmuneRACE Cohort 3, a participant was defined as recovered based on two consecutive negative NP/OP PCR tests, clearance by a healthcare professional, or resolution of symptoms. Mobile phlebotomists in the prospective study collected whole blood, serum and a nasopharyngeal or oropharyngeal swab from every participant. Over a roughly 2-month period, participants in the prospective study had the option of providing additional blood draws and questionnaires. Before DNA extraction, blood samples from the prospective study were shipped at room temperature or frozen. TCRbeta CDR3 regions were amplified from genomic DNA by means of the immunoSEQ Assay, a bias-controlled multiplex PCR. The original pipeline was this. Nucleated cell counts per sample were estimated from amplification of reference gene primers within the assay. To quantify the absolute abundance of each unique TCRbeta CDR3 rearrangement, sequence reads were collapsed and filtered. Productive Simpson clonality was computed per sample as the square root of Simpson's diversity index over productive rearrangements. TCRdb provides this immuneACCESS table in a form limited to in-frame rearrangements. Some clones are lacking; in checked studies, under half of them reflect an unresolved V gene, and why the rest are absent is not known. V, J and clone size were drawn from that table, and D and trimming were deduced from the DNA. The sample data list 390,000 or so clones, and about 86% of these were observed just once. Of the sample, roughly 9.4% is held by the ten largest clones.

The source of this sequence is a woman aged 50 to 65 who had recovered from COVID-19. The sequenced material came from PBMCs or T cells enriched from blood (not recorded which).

The DNA sequence is as follows: TGCGCCAGCAGCCCAGGGGACAGGGTTTACCCCAGCTCCTACGAGCAGTACTTC. Translation gives CASSPGDRVYPSSYEQYF. The chain uses TRBV5-1 and TRBJ2-7; TRBD1 agrees with 9 junctional bases. V and J are trimmed by 4 bases and 0 bases, and the gene matches miss 14 bases of the junction. The cysteine opens and the phenylalanine closes a CDR3 of 18 amino acids. Left in the record is the CDR3 DNA by itself, 54 bases read in frame from the first base. Taken from the germline V gene, the CDR1 and CDR2 loops are SGHRS and YFSETQ.